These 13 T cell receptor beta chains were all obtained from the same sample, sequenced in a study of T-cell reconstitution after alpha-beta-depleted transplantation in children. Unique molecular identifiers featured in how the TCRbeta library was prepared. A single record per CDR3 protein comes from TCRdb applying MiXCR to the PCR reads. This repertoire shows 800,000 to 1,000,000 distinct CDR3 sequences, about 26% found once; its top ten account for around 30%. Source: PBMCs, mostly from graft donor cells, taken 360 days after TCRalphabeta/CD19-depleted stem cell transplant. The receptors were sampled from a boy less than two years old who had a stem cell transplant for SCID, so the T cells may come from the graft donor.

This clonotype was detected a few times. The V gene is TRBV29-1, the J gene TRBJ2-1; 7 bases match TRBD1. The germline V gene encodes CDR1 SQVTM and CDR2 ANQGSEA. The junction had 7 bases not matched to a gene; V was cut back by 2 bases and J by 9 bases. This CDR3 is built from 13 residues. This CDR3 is CSVEKSPGGEQFF. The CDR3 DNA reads TGCAGCGTTGAAAAAAGCCCAGGGGGTGAGCAGTTCTTC.

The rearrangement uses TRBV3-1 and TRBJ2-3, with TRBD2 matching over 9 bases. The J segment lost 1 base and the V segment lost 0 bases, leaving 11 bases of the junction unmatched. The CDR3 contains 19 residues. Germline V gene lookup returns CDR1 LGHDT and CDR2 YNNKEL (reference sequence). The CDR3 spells CASSQDLGGSGGRTDTQYF. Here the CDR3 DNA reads TGTGCCAGCAGCCAAGATTTAGGGGGTAGCGGGGGACGCACAGATACGCAGTATTTT.

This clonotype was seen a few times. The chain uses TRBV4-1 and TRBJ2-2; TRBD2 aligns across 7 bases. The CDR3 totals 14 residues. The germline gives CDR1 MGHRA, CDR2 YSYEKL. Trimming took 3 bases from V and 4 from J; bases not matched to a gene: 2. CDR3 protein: CASSQGLITGELFF. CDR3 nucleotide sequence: TGCGCCAGCAGCCAGGGACTAATCACCGGGGAGCTGTTTTTT.

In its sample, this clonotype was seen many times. The CDR3 loop is CASSLSGTGGAGNTIYF. The DNA for the CDR3 is TGTGCCAGCAGTTTATCCGGGACAGGGGGCGCTGGAAACACCATATATTTT. The chain is built from TRBV28 and TRBJ1-3; TRBD1 matches 12 bases. Germline V gene data show CDR1 as MDHEN and CDR2 as SYDVKM. V shed 1 base and J 2 bases; nucleotides not matched to a gene: 3. The CDR3 runs to 17 residues.

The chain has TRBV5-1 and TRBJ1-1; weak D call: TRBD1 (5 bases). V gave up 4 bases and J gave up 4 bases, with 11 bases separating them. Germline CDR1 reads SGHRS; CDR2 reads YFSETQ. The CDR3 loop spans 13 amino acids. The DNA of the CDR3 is TGCGCCAGCAGCCCCCGGGGGAGCACTGAAGCTTTCTTT. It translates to CASSPRGSTEAFF.

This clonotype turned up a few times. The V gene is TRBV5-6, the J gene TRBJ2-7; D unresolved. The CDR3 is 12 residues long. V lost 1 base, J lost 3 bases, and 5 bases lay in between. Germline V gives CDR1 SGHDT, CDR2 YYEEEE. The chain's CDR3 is CASSLLIYEQYF. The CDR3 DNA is TGTGCCAGCAGCTTGCTCATCTACGAGCAGTACTTC.

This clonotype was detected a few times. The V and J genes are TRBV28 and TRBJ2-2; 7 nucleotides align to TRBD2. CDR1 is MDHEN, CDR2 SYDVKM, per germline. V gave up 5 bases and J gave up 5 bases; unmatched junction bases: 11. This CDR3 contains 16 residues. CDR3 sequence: CASSKIKRGGTGELFF. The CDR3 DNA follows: TGTGCCAGCAGTAAGATCAAGCGGGGAGGTACCGGGGAGCTGTTTTTT.

In nucleotides, the CDR3 is TGTGCCAGCAGTGAGGACCCGGGCCTCTACGAGCAGTACTTC. Its translation is CASSEDPGLYEQYF. The chain uses TRBV28 and TRBJ2-7, with unresolved D. The CDR3 is 14 residues long. Germline V CDR1 and CDR2: MDHEN, SYDVKM. Trimming left V 5 bases short and J 3 bases short, with 14 bases between.

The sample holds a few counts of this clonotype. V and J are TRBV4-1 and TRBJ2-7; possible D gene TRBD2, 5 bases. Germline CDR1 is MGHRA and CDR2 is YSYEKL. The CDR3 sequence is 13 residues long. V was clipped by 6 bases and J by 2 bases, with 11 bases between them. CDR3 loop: CASRWTTTYEQYF. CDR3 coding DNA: TGCGCCAGCAGGTGGACGACTACCTACGAGCAGTACTTC.

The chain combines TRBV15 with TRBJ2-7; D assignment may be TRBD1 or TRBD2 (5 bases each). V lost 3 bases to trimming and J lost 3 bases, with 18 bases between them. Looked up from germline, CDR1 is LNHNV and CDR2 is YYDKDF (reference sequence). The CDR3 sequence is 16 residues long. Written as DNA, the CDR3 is TGTGCCACCAGCAGTCTTGAAGGGTGGGACGACTACGAGCAGTACTTC. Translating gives CATSSLEGWDDYEQYF.

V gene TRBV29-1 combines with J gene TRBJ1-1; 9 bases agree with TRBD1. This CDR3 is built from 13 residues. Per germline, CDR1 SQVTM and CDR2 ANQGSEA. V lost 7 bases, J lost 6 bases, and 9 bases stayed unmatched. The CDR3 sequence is CSARPDRGSEAFF. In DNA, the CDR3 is TGCAGCGCCCGCCCGGACAGGGGATCTGAAGCTTTCTTT.

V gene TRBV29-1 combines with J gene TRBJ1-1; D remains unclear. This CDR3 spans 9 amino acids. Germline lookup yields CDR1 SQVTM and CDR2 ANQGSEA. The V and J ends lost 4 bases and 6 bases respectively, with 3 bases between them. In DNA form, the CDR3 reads TGCAGCGTTGGGGCTGAAGCTTTCTTT. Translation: CSVGAEAFF.

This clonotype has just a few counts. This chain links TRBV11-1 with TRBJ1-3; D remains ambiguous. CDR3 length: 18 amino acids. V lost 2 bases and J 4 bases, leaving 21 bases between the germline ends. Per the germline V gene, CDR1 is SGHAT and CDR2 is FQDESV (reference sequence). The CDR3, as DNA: TGTGCCAGCAGCTTATACATCAGACAAGTTGAATTAGGAAACACCATATATTTT. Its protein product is CASSLYIRQVELGNTIYF. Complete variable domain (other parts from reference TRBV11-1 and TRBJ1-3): EAEVAQSPRYKITEKSQAVAFWCDPISGHATLYWYRQILGQGPELLVQFQDESVVDDSQLPKDRFSAERLKGVDSTLKIQPAELGDSAMYLCASSLYIRQVELGNTIYFGEGSWLTVV.